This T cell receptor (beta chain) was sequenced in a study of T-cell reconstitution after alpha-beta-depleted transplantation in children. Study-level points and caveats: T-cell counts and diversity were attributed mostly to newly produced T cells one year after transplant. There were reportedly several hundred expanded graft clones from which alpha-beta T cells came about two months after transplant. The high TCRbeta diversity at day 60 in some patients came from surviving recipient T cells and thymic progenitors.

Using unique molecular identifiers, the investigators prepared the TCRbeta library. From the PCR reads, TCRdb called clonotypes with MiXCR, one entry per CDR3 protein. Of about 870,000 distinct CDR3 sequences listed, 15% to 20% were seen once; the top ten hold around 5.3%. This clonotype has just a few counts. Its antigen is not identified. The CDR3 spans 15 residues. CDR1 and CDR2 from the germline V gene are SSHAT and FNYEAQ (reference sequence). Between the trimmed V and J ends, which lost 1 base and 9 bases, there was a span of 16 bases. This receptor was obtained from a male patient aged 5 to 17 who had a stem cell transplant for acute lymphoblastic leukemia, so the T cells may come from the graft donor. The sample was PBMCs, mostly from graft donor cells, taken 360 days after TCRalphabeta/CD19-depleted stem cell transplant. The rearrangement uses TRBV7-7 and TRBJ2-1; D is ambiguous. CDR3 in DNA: TGTGCCAGCAGCTTAGGCGTAGCAGACACGGGTGAGCAGTTCTTC. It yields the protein CASSLGVADTGEQFF. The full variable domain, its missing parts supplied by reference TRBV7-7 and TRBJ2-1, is GAGVSQSPRYKVTKRGQDVTLRCDPISSHATLYWYQQALGQGPEFLTYFNYEAQPDKSGLPSDRFSAERPEGSISTLTIQRTEQRDSAMYRCASSLGVADTGEQFFGPGTRLTVL.